This T cell receptor (beta chain) was sequenced in a study of cytomegalovirus exposure and HLA in healthy donors. For the study at large: The 110 or so validation repertoires, a later analysis reported, used the same platform as the 550 to 800 first-cohort repertoires.

This clone was recorded a few times. Its target is unknown. The CDR3 is made up of 13 amino acids. V lost 7 bases to trimming and J lost 5 bases; unmatched junction nucleotides: 5. Germline loops: CDR1 SNHLY, CDR2 FYNNEI. Regarding the study as a whole: Three chains linked to CMV were shown in vitro to be specific for CMV antigens. Whilst most TCR sequences proved rare, a subset of public TCRs occurred across many donors. Later, an analysis found that TCR clusters from the first cohort tended to co-occur in the roughly 110 validation repertoires.

Profiled with immunoSEQ multiplex PCR; TCRdb holds only in-frame clones, not every one. The repertoire has around 300,000 clones, 80% to 90% of them found once; the top ten carry less than 1.2%. The genes are TRBV2 and TRBJ1-2, with TRBD1 matching 9 bases. The sequenced sample was PBMCs. The TCR was taken from a woman aged 18-29 years in good health and CMV-seronegative. The CDR3 bases are TGTGCCAGCACACTCGGGACAGGGTATGGCTACACCTTC. This translates into CASTLGTGYGYTF.